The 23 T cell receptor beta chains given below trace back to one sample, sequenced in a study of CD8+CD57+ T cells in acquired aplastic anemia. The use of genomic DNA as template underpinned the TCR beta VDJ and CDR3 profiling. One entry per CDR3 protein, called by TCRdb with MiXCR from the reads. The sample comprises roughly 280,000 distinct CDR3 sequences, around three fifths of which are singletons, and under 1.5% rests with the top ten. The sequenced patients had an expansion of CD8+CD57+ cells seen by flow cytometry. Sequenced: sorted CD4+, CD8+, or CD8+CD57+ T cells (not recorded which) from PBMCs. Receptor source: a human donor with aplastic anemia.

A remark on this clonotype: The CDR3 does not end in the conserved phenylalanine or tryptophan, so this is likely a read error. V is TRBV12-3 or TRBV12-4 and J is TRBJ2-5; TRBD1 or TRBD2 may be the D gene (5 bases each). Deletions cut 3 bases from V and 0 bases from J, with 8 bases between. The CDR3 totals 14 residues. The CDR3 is CASSFGTDQETQYS. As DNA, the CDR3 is TGTGCCAGCAGTTTCGGGACGGACCAAGAGACCCAGTACTCC.

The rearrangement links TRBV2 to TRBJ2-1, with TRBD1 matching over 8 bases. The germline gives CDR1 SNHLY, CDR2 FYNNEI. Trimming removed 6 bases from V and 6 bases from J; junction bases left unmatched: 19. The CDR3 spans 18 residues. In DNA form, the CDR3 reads TGTGCCAGCAGCAGCCTCGGCCTCAGGGGGCTTCCGAGCAATGAGCAGTTCTTC. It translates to CASSSLGLRGLPSNEQFF.

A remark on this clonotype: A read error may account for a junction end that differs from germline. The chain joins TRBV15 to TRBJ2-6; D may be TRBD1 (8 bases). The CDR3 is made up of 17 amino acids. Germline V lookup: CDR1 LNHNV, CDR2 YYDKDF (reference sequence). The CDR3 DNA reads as TGTACCACCAGGGGAGGGGACAGGTTCTCTGGGGCCAACGTCCTGACTTTC. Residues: CTTRGGDRFSGANVLTF.

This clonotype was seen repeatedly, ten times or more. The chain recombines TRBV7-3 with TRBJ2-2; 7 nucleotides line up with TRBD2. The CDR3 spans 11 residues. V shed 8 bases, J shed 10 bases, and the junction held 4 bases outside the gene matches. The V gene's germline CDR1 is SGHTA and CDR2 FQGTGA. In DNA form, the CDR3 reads TGTGCCAGCGGGGCGGGGGTGGAGCTGTTTTTT. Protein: CASGAGVELFF.

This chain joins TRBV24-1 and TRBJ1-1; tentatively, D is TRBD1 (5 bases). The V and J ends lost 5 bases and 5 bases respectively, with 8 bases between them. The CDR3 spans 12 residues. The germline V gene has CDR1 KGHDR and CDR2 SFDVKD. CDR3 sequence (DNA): TGTGCCACCAGTGGCCAGGGTACTGAAGCTTTCTTT. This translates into CATSGQGTEAFF.

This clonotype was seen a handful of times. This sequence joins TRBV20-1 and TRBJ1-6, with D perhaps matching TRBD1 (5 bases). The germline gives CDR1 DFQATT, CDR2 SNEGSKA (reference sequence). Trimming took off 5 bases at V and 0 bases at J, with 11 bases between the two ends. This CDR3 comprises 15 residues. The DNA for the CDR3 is TGCAGTGCTCGAAAGGGGCTCTCCTATAATTCACCCCTCCACTTT. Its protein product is CSARKGLSYNSPLHF.

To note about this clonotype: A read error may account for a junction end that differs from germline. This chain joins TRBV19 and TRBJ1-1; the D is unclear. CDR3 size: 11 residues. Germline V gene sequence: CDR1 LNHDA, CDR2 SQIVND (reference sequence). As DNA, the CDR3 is TGTGCCAGTAGATACCAATCCGGCCAGATCTTT. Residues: CASRYQSGQIF.

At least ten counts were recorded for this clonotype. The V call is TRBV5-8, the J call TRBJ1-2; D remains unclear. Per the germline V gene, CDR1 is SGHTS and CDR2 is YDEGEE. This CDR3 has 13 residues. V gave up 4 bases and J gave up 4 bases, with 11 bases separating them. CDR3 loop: CASSAGTLYGYTF. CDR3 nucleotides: TGTGCCAGCAGCGCCGGTACTCTCTATGGCTACACCTTC.

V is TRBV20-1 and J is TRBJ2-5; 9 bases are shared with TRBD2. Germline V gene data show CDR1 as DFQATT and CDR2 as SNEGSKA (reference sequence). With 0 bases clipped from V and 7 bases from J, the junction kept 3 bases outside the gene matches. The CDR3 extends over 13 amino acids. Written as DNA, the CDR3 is TGCAGTGCTAGAGATGCGGGGGGGGGGACCCAGTACTTC. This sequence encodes CSARDAGGGTQYF.

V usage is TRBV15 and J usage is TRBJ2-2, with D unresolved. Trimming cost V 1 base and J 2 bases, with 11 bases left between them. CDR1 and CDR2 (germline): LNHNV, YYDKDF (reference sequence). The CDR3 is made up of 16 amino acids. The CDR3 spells CATSRGLGPNTGELFF. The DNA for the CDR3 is TGTGCCACCAGCAGAGGTCTCGGCCCAAACACCGGGGAGCTGTTTTTT.

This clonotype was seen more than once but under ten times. CDR3 nucleotide sequence: TGTGCCATCAGTGAGGGGCTTAGCAATCAGCCCCAGCATTTT. It encodes CAISEGLSNQPQHF. This chain links TRBV10-3 with TRBJ1-5; no firm D call. V gave up 2 bases and J gave up 0 bases, with 5 bases separating them. CDR1 ENHRY and CDR2 SYGVKD come from the germline V gene. The CDR3 loop spans 14 amino acids.

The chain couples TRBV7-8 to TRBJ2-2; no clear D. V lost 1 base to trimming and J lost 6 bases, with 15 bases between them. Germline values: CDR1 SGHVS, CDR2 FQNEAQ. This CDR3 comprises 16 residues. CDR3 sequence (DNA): TGTGCCAGCAGCTTAGGTTCGTGGCGGAGATCCGGGGAGCTGTTTTTT. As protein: CASSLGSWRRSGELFF. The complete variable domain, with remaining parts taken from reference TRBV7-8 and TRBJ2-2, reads GAGVSQSPRYKVAKRGQDVALRCDPISGHVSLFWYQQALGQGPEFLTYFQNEAQLDKSGLPSDRFFAERPEGSVSTLKIQRTQQEDSAVYLCASSLGSWRRSGELFFGEGSRLTVL.

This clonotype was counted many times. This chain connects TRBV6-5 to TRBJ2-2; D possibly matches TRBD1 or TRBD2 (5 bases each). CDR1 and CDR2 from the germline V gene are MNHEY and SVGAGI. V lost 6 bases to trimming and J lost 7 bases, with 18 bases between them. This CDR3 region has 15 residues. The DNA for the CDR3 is TGTGCCAGCAGAGCTACGTGGACTGGACACGGGGAGCTGTTTTTT. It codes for CASRATWTGHGELFF.

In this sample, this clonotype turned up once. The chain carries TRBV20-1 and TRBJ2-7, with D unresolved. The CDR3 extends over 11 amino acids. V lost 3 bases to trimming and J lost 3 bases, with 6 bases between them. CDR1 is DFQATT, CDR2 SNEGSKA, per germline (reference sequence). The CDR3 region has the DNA TGCAGTGCTAGTCCAGACTACGAGCAGTACTTC. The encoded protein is CSASPDYEQYF.

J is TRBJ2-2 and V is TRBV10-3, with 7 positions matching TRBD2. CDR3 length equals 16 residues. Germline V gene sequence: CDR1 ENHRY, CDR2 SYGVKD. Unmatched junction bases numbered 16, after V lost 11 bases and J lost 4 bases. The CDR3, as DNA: TGTGCCGCCACTCGGCAGTCGGGAGGAGGCACCGGGGAGCTGTTTTTT. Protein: CAATRQSGGGTGELFF.

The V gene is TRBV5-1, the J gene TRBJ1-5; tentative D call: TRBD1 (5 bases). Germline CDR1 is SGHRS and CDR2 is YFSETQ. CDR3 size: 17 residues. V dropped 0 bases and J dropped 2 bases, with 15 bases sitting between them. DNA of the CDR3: TGCGCCAGCAGCTTGGGGGGCACGGGATACGGCAATCAGCCCCAGCATTTT. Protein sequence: CASSLGGTGYGNQPQHF.

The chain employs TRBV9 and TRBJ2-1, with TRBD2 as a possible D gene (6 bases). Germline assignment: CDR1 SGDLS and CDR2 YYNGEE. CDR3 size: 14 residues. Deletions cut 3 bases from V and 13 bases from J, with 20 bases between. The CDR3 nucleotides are TGTGCCAGCAGCGCCGACGGGAGTTACAATGGTCAGTTCTTC. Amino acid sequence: CASSADGSYNGQFF.

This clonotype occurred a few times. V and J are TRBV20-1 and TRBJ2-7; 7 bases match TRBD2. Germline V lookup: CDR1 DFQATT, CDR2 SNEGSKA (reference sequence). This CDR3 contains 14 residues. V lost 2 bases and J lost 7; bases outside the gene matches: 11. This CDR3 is CSARWPSGSGEQYF. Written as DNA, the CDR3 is TGCAGTGCTAGATGGCCTAGCGGCTCGGGGGAGCAGTACTTC.

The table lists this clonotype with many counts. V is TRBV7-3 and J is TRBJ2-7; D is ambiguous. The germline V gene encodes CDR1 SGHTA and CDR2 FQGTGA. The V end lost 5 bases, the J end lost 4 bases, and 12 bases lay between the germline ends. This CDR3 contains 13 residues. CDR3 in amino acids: CASSTNSGYEQYF. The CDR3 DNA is TGTGCCAGCAGCACCAACTCAGGATACGAGCAGTACTTC. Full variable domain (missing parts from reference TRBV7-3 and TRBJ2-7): GAGVSQTPSNKVTEKGKYVELRCDPISGHTALYWYRQSLGQGPEFLIYFQGTGAADDSGLPNDRFFAVRPEGSVSTLKIQRTERGDSAVYLCASSTNSGYEQYFGPGTRLTVT.

The CDR3 region has the DNA TGTGCCAGCAGCCAATCCGGGACAGGGGCCCCAGGCCATGAAAAACTGTTTTTT. It specifies CASSQSGTGAPGHEKLFF. This rearrangement joins TRBV3-1 to TRBJ1-4, with 10 bases fitting TRBD1. CDR1 is LGHDT and CDR2 is YNNKEL in the germline V gene (reference sequence). The V and J ends lost 2 bases and 6 bases, in that order; junction bases with no gene match: 12. The CDR3 has 18 residues.

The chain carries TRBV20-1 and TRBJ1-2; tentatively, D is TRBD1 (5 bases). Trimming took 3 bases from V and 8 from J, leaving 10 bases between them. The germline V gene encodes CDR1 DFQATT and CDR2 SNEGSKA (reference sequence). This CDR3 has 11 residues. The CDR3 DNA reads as TGCAGTGCTAGGTTCCAGGGAGGCTACACCTTC. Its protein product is CSARFQGGYTF.

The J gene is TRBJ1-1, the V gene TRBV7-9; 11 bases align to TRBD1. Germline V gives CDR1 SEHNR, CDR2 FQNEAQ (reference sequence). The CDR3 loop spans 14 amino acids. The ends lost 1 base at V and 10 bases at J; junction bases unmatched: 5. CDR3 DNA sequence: TGTGCCAGCAGCTTAGGGACAGGGGGCGCGATAGCTTTCTTT. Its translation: CASSLGTGGAIAFF.

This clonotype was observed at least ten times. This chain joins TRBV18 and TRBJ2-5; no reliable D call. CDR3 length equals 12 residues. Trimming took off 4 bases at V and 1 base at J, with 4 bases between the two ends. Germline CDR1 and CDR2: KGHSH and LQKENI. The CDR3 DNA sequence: TGTGCCAGCTCACGGCCCCAAGAGACCCAGTACTTC. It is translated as CASSRPQETQYF.